The clone carrying this TCR beta chain was observed a single time. What it binds is unknown. Other DNA sequences in the sample encode the same CDR3. The data originate from a study of cytomegalovirus exposure and HLA in healthy donors. For the study at large: Earlier findings included about 120 million unique TCR beta sequences obtained from 150 million to 200 million T cells.

Germline trimming cut 5 bases from V and 13 bases from J; bases unmatched to any gene: 13. CDR3 length: 15 residues. The germline CDR1 and CDR2 sequences are SGHAT and FQNNGV. Findings and caveats of the study: Reportedly, cytomegalovirus status was diagnosed with high sensitivity and specificity. Among CMV-associated TCR beta chains, most appeared HLA-restricted in a later analysis. It was in a later analysis that TCR association rates were seen to vary by HLA locus, highest for DRB1 and lowest for HLA-C.

The PCR ran on 60 Vbeta and 13 Jbeta primers. Here immunoSEQ multiplex PCR was the method, and the copy in TCRdb shows in-frame clones only, minus some. The sample has about 150,000 clones, just under 75% seen once. The receptor was derived from a woman under 30 in good health and CMV-seronegative. Sequenced input: PBMCs. The V gene is TRBV11-2, the J gene TRBJ2-5, with 13 bases aligning to TRBD2. CDR3 nucleotides: TGTGCCAGCAGCCCACAAGGACTAGCGGGGGCATCCCCGTACTTC. As protein: CASSPQGLAGASPYF.